The rows below give T cell receptor beta chains drawn from one sample of a study of blood T cell repertoires in COVID-19. The data were produced by immunoSEQ multiplex PCR, yet TCRdb's version contains in-frame clones alone and is incomplete. This sample yields 200,000 to 300,000 clones, of which approximately 89% are seen a single time; about 2.5% belongs to the top ten. What was sequenced was peripheral blood. All receptors derive from a woman aged 50 to 60 with acute or convalescent COVID-19. Both conserved end residues are part of each CDR3. Each record gives: V gene, J gene, CDR3 protein.

TRBV2,TRBJ1-4,CASRQTGGSYEKLFF
TRBV19,TRBJ1-1,CASSYRQANTEAFF
TRBV28,TRBJ1-6,CASSPFWVMGSNSPLHF
TRBV19,TRBJ1-2,CASSIGSGDGYTF
TRBV14,TRBJ2-5,CASSRSGQLILETQYF
TRBV28,TRBJ2-1,CASRGGSIDYNEQFF
TRBV3-1/TRBV3-2,TRBJ1-5,CASSRGGASNQPQHF
TRBV28,TRBJ1-1,CASSVGGPNTEAFF
TRBV5-4,TRBJ2-7,CASSPGLAGEQYF
TRBV3-1/TRBV3-2,TRBJ2-7,CASSQDRGREQYF
TRBV7-9,TRBJ2-2,CASRPAGTNTGELFF
TRBV11-3,TRBJ1-1,CASRSTGGTEAFF
TRBV6-5,TRBJ1-5,CASIEWGDSNQPQHF
TRBV11-3,TRBJ2-2,CASSPGTGHTGELFF
TRBV24-1,TRBJ1-2,CATSDNAGTGYGYTF
TRBV9,TRBJ2-1,CASSPKAGGHNEQFF
TRBV9,TRBJ1-2,CASSEQGTGYTF
TRBV28,TRBJ2-7,CASSSSGRAYEQYF
TRBV10-3,TRBJ1-2,CAISETANYGYTF
TRBV3-1/TRBV3-2,TRBJ1-1,CASSPTGITEAFF
TRBV11-2,TRBJ2-7,CASSPRDRLYEQYF
TRBV7-3,TRBJ1-2,CASSLNGANYGYTF
TRBV7-6,TRBJ2-3,CASSLGLAGGLTDTQYF
TRBV7-2,TRBJ2-1,CASSLGRQGGGEQFF
TRBV7-3,TRBJ1-1,CASSHGRGNTEAFF
TRBV4-2,TRBJ2-5,CASSQVRGGETQYF
TRBV7-2,TRBJ2-3,CASSPILAVRTDTQYF
TRBV4-1,TRBJ2-7,CASSQEWQGAYEQYF
TRBV5-5,TRBJ2-5,CASSLVTGQETQYF
TRBV27,TRBJ1-5,CASSTLGVDSNQPQHF
TRBV15,TRBJ2-3,CATSTLPQFSGSTDTQYF
TRBV28,TRBJ1-2,CASAKTGSGYTF